The 29 T cell receptor beta chains reported below all come from one sample, sequenced in a study of blood T cell repertoires in COVID-19 (TCRdb year 2020). The receptor library was made with the immunoSEQ multiplex PCR assay. The clones in this table, taken by TCRdb from immuneACCESS, are in-frame only. Not every clone is retained; where verified, under half of the shortfall comes from an unresolved V gene, and the cause of the rest is unknown. Present in this sample are around 470,000 clones, about 88% of which were seen just once. The top ten constitute 0.7% to 1% of the sample. Sample: peripheral blood. All receptors come from a man aged 18 to 35 with COVID-19, enrolled during active disease.

CDR3 in amino acids: CASRDRGEAFF. CDR3 sequence (DNA): TGTGCCAGCAGGGACAGGGGGGAAGCTTTCTTT. The chain links TRBV3-1 (or the pseudogene TRBV3-2) to TRBJ1-1; 10 positions agree with TRBD1. V gave up 6 bases and J gave up 8 bases; unmatched junction bases: 0. This CDR3 contains 11 residues. CDR1 and CDR2 (germline): LGHDT, YNNKEL (reference sequence).

This clone was seen only once. The V gene is TRBV29-1, the J gene TRBJ2-5; 10 positions match TRBD2. V was pared by 4 bases and J by 5 bases, with 4 bases of the junction left unmatched. The CDR3 consists of 13 residues. Germline CDR1 and CDR2: SQVTM and ANQGSEA. This CDR3 reads CSVAAGGGETQYF. The CDR3 nucleotides read TGCAGCGTTGCAGCGGGAGGGGGGGAGACCCAGTACTTC.

The chain couples TRBV5-1 to TRBJ2-3, with TRBD2 matching over 10 bases. Germline loops: CDR1 SGHRS, CDR2 YFSETQ. This CDR3 comprises 17 residues. Trimming removed 5 bases from V and 2 bases from J; junction bases left unmatched: 11. The CDR3 DNA reads TGCGCCAGCAGTGCCGTGGAGCGGGGGGGCTACACAGATACGCAGTATTTT. Translated: CASSAVERGGYTDTQYF.

The sample holds a few counts of this clone. The chain joins TRBV5-1 to TRBJ2-5; D may be TRBD1 (6 bases). The CDR3 sequence is 14 residues long. CDR1 SGHRS and CDR2 YFSETQ come from the germline V gene. V dropped 1 base and J dropped 5 bases, with 12 bases sitting between them. CDR3 sequence: CASSLQGPWETQYF. The CDR3 DNA follows: TGCGCCAGCAGCTTGCAGGGGCCGTGGGAGACCCAGTACTTC.

The CDR3 here is CASRRTSVETQYF. The DNA of the CDR3 is TGCGCCAGCAGAAGGACTAGCGTGGAGACCCAGTACTTC. The rearrangement uses TRBV10-2 and TRBJ2-5; the match to TRBD2 covers 9 bases. CDR3 length equals 13 residues. Looked up from germline, CDR1 is WSHSY and CDR2 is SAAADI. The J segment lost 5 bases and the V segment lost 6 bases, leaving 4 bases of the junction unmatched.

The chain uses TRBV15 and TRBJ2-3; 11 bases fit TRBD2. Per germline, CDR1 LNHNV and CDR2 YYDKDF (reference sequence). V was clipped by 3 bases and J by 3 bases; unmatched bases: 8. The CDR3 runs to 17 residues. The CDR3: CATSSWTSGRATDTQYF. The CDR3 DNA is TGTGCCACCAGCAGCTGGACTAGCGGGCGGGCTACAGATACGCAGTATTTT. The full variable domain, its missing parts supplied by reference TRBV15 and TRBJ2-3, is DAMVIQNPRYQVTQFGKPVTLSCSQTLNHNVMYWYQQKSSQAPKLLFHYYDKDFNNEADTPDNFQSRRPNTSFCFLDIRSPGLGDTAMYLCATSSWTSGRATDTQYFGPGTRLTVL.

This clone turned up a few times. This chain connects TRBV5-1 to TRBJ2-1; TRBD2 agrees at 7 bases. CDR3 length equals 14 residues. V shed 2 bases, J shed 5 bases, and the junction held 4 bases outside the gene matches. CDR1 and CDR2 (germline): SGHRS, YFSETQ. The CDR3 spells CASSFTGGNNEQFF. CDR3 DNA: TGCGCCAGCAGCTTTACGGGGGGAAACAATGAGCAGTTCTTC.

The chain combines TRBV6-5 with TRBJ2-1, with 9 nucleotides matching TRBD2. J lost 4 bases, V lost 10 bases, and 5 bases had no gene match. CDR1 and CDR2 (germline): MNHEY, SVGAGI. The CDR3 covers 13 residues. The CDR3 DNA reads as TGTGCCACCGAACTAGCGGGTTACAATGAGCAGTTCTTC. Its translation is CATELAGYNEQFF.

The genes are TRBV2 and TRBJ1-6, with D perhaps TRBD1 (5 bases). The CDR3 contains 17 residues. In germline, CDR1 is SNHLY, CDR2 FYNNEI. V lost 1 base and J lost 9, with 19 bases in between. The CDR3 reads CASSEGPTGDFSSPLHF. The CDR3 bases are TGTGCCAGCAGTGAAGGCCCTACGGGGGACTTCAGTTCACCCCTCCACTTT. The full variable domain, rest sourced from reference TRBV2 and TRBJ1-6, is EPEVTQTPSHQVTQMGQEVILRCVPISNHLYFYWYRQILGQKVEFLVSFYNNEISEKSEIFDDQFSVERPDGSNFTLKIRSTKLEDSAMYFCASSEGPTGDFSSPLHFGNGTRLTVT.

The rearrangement uses TRBV5-1 and TRBJ2-2; 8 bases fit TRBD1. CDR1 SGHRS and CDR2 YFSETQ come from the germline V gene. This CDR3 comprises 17 residues. V was clipped by 4 bases and J by 0 bases; unmatched bases: 8. The CDR3 DNA follows: TGCGCCAGCAGCACCGGGACAGGAGTCGCGAACACCGGGGAGCTGTTTTTT. It specifies CASSTGTGVANTGELFF.

This clone was observed a handful of times. The rearrangement links TRBV28 to TRBJ1-5, with D perhaps TRBD1 (6 bases). The ends were cut back, 4 bases at V and 7 bases at J, with 8 bases in the middle. Germline-derived CDR1 and CDR2 are MDHEN and SYDVKM. The CDR3 runs to 12 residues. The chain's CDR3 is CASSWGGQPQHF. CDR3 DNA sequence: TGTGCCAGCAGTTGGGGGGGCCAGCCCCAGCATTTT.

This clone was detected only once. This chain uses TRBV6-5 with TRBJ1-2; possible D gene TRBD1, 5 bases. V shed 6 bases and J shed 4 bases, with 18 bases lying between them. The CDR3 is 15 amino acids. Germline CDR1 is MNHEY and CDR2 is SVGAGI. CDR3 sequence (DNA): TGTGCCAGCAGGACAGCCGGTAGCCTTCGCTATGGCTACACCTTC. Translating gives CASRTAGSLRYGYTF.

The chain has TRBV29-1 and TRBJ2-1; D is possibly TRBD2 (5 bases). The CDR3 length is 12 residues. CDR1 is SQVTM, CDR2 ANQGSEA, per germline. Deletions cut 5 bases from V and 8 bases from J, with 13 bases between. CDR3 coding DNA: TGCAGCGTTAGGAGGCTTAACGATGAGCAGTTCTTC. Its protein is CSVRRLNDEQFF.

V is TRBV2 and J is TRBJ1-1; D unclear. CDR1 SNHLY and CDR2 FYNNEI come from the germline V gene. The CDR3 loop spans 13 amino acids. The V end lost 7 bases, the J end lost 1 base, and 10 bases lay between the germline ends. CDR3 DNA sequence: TGTGCCAGCAACCTAGGAGGGAACACTGAAGCTTTCTTT. It yields the protein CASNLGGNTEAFF.

J is TRBJ2-5 and V is TRBV5-4, with 10 nucleotides matching TRBD2. This CDR3 has 14 amino acids. Looked up from germline, CDR1 is SGHNT and CDR2 is YYREEE (reference sequence). V gave up 5 bases and J gave up 3 bases; unmatched junction bases: 4. CDR3 loop: CASRTGLAEETQYF. The CDR3 DNA follows: TGTGCCAGCAGGACCGGACTAGCGGAAGAGACCCAGTACTTC.

The rearrangement links TRBV10-2 to TRBJ2-3; 7 nucleotides match TRBD1. This CDR3 contains 14 residues. CDR1 WSHSY and CDR2 SAAADI come from the germline V gene. J was trimmed by 6 bases and V by 3 bases; bases with no gene match: 6. The CDR3, as DNA: TGCGCCAGCAGTGACGGGACAGTCCCCGATACGCAGTATTTT. It yields the protein CASSDGTVPDTQYF.

The gene calls are TRBV7-8 and TRBJ2-7, with a weak D call TRBD1 (5 bases). The germline V gene encodes CDR1 SGHVS and CDR2 FQNEAQ. Trimming pared 1 base from V and 12 bases from J, leaving 10 bases between. The CDR3 extends over 11 amino acids. The CDR3 region is CASSLGGALYF. In DNA, the CDR3 is TGTGCCAGCAGCTTAGGGGGCGCCTTGTACTTC. The full variable domain, its missing parts supplied by reference TRBV7-8 and TRBJ2-7, is GAGVSQSPRYKVAKRGQDVALRCDPISGHVSLFWYQQALGQGPEFLTYFQNEAQLDKSGLPSDRFFAERPEGSVSTLKIQRTQQEDSAVYLCASSLGGALYFGPGTRLTVT.

The CDR3, as DNA: TGTGCCAGCAGCCAAGTTCTAGCGGGAGCCACCGGGGAGCTGTTTTTT. This sequence encodes CASSQVLAGATGELFF. The chain carries TRBV3-1 (or the pseudogene TRBV3-2) and TRBJ2-2; 10 bases are a match to TRBD2. The length of the CDR3 is 16 residues. The J segment lost 4 bases and the V segment lost 1 base, leaving 3 bases of the junction unmatched. From germline, CDR1 is LGHDT and CDR2 YNNKEL (reference sequence).

V gene TRBV11-2 combines with J gene TRBJ2-1; 11 bases map to TRBD2. Germline CDR1 SGHAT, CDR2 FQNNGV. J was trimmed by 8 bases and V by 4 bases; bases with no gene match: 7. CDR3 length equals 15 residues. Here the CDR3 reads CASSYSGGAVDEQFF. Here the CDR3 DNA reads TGTGCCAGCAGCTATAGCGGGGGGGCCGTGGATGAGCAGTTCTTC.

In the case of this clone: A junction end diverges from the germline sequence, so it may reflect a read error. The CDR3 sequence: CASSLWDRGSYF. CDR3 sequence (DNA): TGTGCCAGCAGTTTATGGGACAGGGGGAGTTATTTC. The rearrangement joins TRBV28 to TRBJ2-7; 10 bases align to TRBD1. This CDR3 contains 12 residues. CDR1 is MDHEN and CDR2 is SYDVKM in the germline V gene.

In this sample, this clone turned up once. The chain joins TRBV2 to TRBJ1-2, with 8 bases fitting TRBD1. V lost 7 bases and J lost 5; bases outside the gene matches: 9. CDR1 is SNHLY, CDR2 FYNNEI, per germline. The CDR3 contains 14 residues. The CDR3 DNA reads TGTGCCAGCACCGACAGGGGACGCTTATATGGCTACACCTTC. Its translation is CASTDRGRLYGYTF.

The V gene is TRBV29-1, the J gene TRBJ1-2; 8 bases line up with TRBD1. V gave up 7 bases and J gave up 7 bases; unmatched junction bases: 8. The CDR3 is 12 residues long. Germline V gene lookup returns CDR1 SQVTM and CDR2 ANQGSEA. The CDR3 loop reads CSGRGDRSGYTF. For the CDR3, the DNA is TGCAGCGGCAGAGGGGACAGGTCTGGCTACACCTTC.

The V gene is TRBV5-1, the J gene TRBJ2-7; a weak D match, TRBD2 (5 bases). V lost 7 bases and J 3 bases, leaving 11 bases between the germline ends. CDR3 length: 12 residues. Looked up from germline, CDR1 is SGHRS and CDR2 is YFSETQ. CDR3 sequence: CASCGLIYEQYF. The CDR3 nucleotides read TGCGCCAGCTGCGGGTTAATCTACGAGCAGTACTTC.

V is TRBV11-3 and J is TRBJ2-7; TRBD2 aligns across 9 bases. V lost 1 base to trimming and J lost 5 bases; unmatched junction nucleotides: 9. Germline V CDR1 and CDR2: SGHNT, YENEEA. The CDR3 runs to 16 residues. This CDR3 is CASSLGRGLATHEQYF. Here the CDR3 DNA reads TGTGCCAGCAGCTTAGGTCGAGGACTAGCGACGCACGAGCAGTACTTC.

This clone is a singleton in its sample. The V call is TRBV6-5, the J call TRBJ1-6, with D unresolved. The CDR3 has 12 amino acids. Germline CDR1 is MNHEY and CDR2 is SVGAGI. CDR3 in amino acids: CQRSSYNSPLHF. The CDR3 region has the DNA TGTCAGAGGAGCTCCTATAATTCACCCCTCCACTTT.

This clone was recorded a few times. Distinct nucleotide sequences in the sample also encode this CDR3. V and J are TRBV20-1 and TRBJ2-7; 10 positions agree with TRBD2. Germline CDR1 DFQATT, CDR2 SNEGSKA (reference sequence). Trimming removed 3 bases from V and 2 bases from J; junction bases left unmatched: 4. This CDR3 has 14 residues. CDR3 protein: CSASSSGGTYEQYF. The DNA of the CDR3 is TGCAGTGCTAGTTCTAGCGGGGGCACCTACGAGCAGTACTTC.

Here the CDR3 reads CASSFLGSSEQYF. For the CDR3, the DNA is TGTGCCAGCAGCTTTCTGGGGAGCAGCGAGCAGTACTTC. The chain has TRBV5-4 and TRBJ2-7, with D possibly being TRBD2 (5 bases). V was clipped by 2 bases and J by 6 bases, with 12 bases between them. Germline V gene sequence: CDR1 SGHNT, CDR2 YYREEE (reference sequence). The CDR3 covers 13 residues.

J is TRBJ2-7 and V is TRBV27; 9 bases line up with TRBD1. The V and J ends lost 5 bases and 7 bases, in that order; junction bases with no gene match: 3. The CDR3 totals 12 residues. Germline V gene sequence: CDR1 MNHEY, CDR2 SMNVEV (reference sequence). The CDR3 loop is CASSGTGQEQYF. As DNA, the CDR3 is TGTGCCAGCAGTGGGACAGGGCAAGAGCAGTACTTC.

This chain uses TRBV24-1 with TRBJ2-5, with no clear D. Germline V gives CDR1 KGHDR, CDR2 SFDVKD. Trimming took off 9 bases at V and 5 bases at J, with 9 bases between the two ends. There are 11 residues in the CDR3. For the CDR3, the DNA is TGTGCCACCGAATTACAGGAGACCCAGTACTTC. Translation gives CATELQETQYF.